Listed here are 15 T cell receptor beta chains from one sample, sequenced in a study of post-analysis software for immune sequencing data. TCR beta cDNA libraries included unique molecular identifiers. TCRdb processed the PCR reads anew with MiXCR; each CDR3 protein has one entry. The sample includes approximately 730,000 distinct CDR3 sequences, 30% of them seen just once. General study points: TRBV5-6, TRBV5-1 and TRBV20-1 belonged to a set of roughly five TRBV segments that were more frequent in patients than controls.

These receptors' antigens are unknown. Sequenced input: blood. These receptors came from a girl under 18 with multiple sclerosis.

This clonotype was counted only a few times. The chain has TRBV15 and TRBJ2-5; no clear D gene. Germline-derived CDR1 and CDR2 are LNHNV and YYDKDF (reference sequence). CDR3 size: 11 residues. V gave up 8 bases and J gave up 0 bases, with 4 bases separating them. CDR3 nucleotide sequence: TGTGCCACCTTGTACCAAGAGACCCAGTACTTC. It specifies CATLYQETQYF. Combining the CDR3 with reference TRBV15 and TRBJ2-5 gives the whole variable domain DAMVIQNPRYQVTQFGKPVTLSCSQTLNHNVMYWYQQKSSQAPKLLFHYYDKDFNNEADTPDNFQSRRPNTSFCFLDIRSPGLGDTAMYLCATLYQETQYFGPGTRLLVL.

This clonotype has more than one count but fewer than ten. The CDR3 region is CASSQDFATYEQYF. DNA for the CDR3: TGCGCCAGCAGCCAAGATTTCGCAACCTACGAGCAGTACTTC. The chain has TRBV4-3 and TRBJ2-7; D unresolved. Germline V gene lookup returns CDR1 LGHNA and CDR2 YSLEER. The V end lost 0 bases, the J end lost 2 bases, and 8 bases lay between the germline ends. The CDR3 is 14 amino acids.

This clonotype was observed a few times. The chain carries TRBV4-1 and TRBJ2-4; D might be TRBD1 (5 bases). The CDR3 contains 17 residues. Germline CDR1 reads MGHRA; CDR2 reads YSYEKL. Trimming removed 1 base from V and 0 bases from J, with 13 bases in between. CDR3 amino acids: CASSQGFVGVAKNIQYF. In DNA, the CDR3 is TGCGCCAGCAGCCAAGGTTTTGTAGGGGTAGCCAAAAACATTCAGTACTTC.

This clonotype was counted only a few times. The V and J genes are TRBV27 and TRBJ1-1; D is uncertain. The germline V gene has CDR1 MNHEY and CDR2 SMNVEV (reference sequence). This CDR3 spans 13 amino acids. Between the trimmed V and J ends, which lost 5 bases and 4 bases, there was a span of 11 bases. The CDR3 is CASSRILSTEAFF. The CDR3 DNA reads TGTGCCAGCAGTCGAATCTTAAGCACTGAAGCTTTCTTT.

The chain carries TRBV29-1 and TRBJ2-5, with 8 positions matching TRBD2. The CDR3 runs to 16 residues. The germline gives CDR1 SQVTM, CDR2 ANQGSEA. J was trimmed by 2 bases and V by 7 bases; bases with no gene match: 15. The CDR3 loop is CSGRSPGLVRQETQYF. The CDR3, as DNA: TGCAGCGGTCGATCTCCGGGACTAGTAAGGCAAGAGACCCAGTACTTC.

The chain uses TRBV7-9 and TRBJ1-2; D is uncertain. The CDR3 is 16 amino acids. V gave up 3 bases and J gave up 3 bases, with 17 bases separating them. Germline lookup yields CDR1 SEHNR and CDR2 FQNEAQ (reference sequence). CDR3 in amino acids: CASSLMDAAWDYGYTF. The CDR3 region has the DNA TGTGCCAGCAGCTTGATGGATGCGGCATGGGACTATGGCTACACCTTC.

The V and J genes are TRBV3-1 and TRBJ1-2, with a weak D call TRBD1 (6 bases). The length of the CDR3 is 14 residues. The germline gives CDR1 LGHDT, CDR2 YNNKEL (reference sequence). Trimming removed 4 bases from V and 8 bases from J, with 17 bases in between. CDR3 protein: CASSRAWAGEGYTF. In DNA, the CDR3 is TGTGCCAGCAGCCGAGCGTGGGCAGGGGAAGGCTACACCTTC.

The J gene is TRBJ1-2, the V gene TRBV5-1; D gene uncertain. The CDR3 contains 12 residues. The V gene's germline CDR1 is SGHRS and CDR2 YFSETQ. Trimming pared 5 bases from V and 3 bases from J, leaving 8 bases between. CDR3 sequence reads: CASSGPDYGYTF. DNA of the CDR3: TGCGCCAGCAGTGGACCTGACTATGGCTACACCTTC.

The rearrangement links TRBV14 to TRBJ2-7, with a weak D call TRBD1 (6 bases). CDR1 is SGHDN, CDR2 FVKESK, per germline. V was clipped by 1 base and J by 3 bases, with 16 bases between them. The CDR3 runs to 16 residues. Written as DNA, the CDR3 is TGTGCCAGCAGCCAAGGATTAGGTAGGGGGAACTACGAGCAGTACTTC. Translated: CASSQGLGRGNYEQYF.

The rearrangement joins TRBV28 to TRBJ2-1, with TRBD1 matching 8 bases. Germline-derived CDR1 and CDR2 are MDHEN and SYDVKM. Losses at the gene ends were 6 bases for V and 3 bases for J; bases not matched to a gene: 13. The CDR3 has 17 residues. CDR3 sequence reads: CASSPVRRGRLYNEQFF. The CDR3 nucleotides are TGTGCCAGCAGCCCTGTTCGCAGGGGGCGACTCTACAATGAGCAGTTCTTC.

This clonotype was detected only a few times. The chain joins TRBV28 to TRBJ2-7, with D perhaps TRBD2 (6 bases). V lost 2 bases, J lost 5 bases, and 13 bases lay in between. The CDR3 has 14 amino acids. Germline V gene lookup returns CDR1 MDHEN and CDR2 SYDVKM. As DNA, the CDR3 is TGTGCCAGCAGTTTAGACGCGGGGTGGGACGAGCAGTACTTC. As protein: CASSLDAGWDEQYF.

V usage is TRBV3-1 and J usage is TRBJ2-3; TRBD1 matches at 8 bases. The CDR3 extends over 15 amino acids. The V gene's germline CDR1 is LGHDT and CDR2 YNNKEL (reference sequence). V dropped 2 bases and J dropped 2; count of bases not matched to a gene: 3. The CDR3 region is CASSQNRGDTDTQYF. DNA of the CDR3: TGTGCCAGCAGCCAAAACAGGGGGGACACAGATACGCAGTATTTT.

The gene calls are TRBV7-2 and TRBJ2-3, with 10 nucleotides matching TRBD2. Germline V gene sequence: CDR1 SGHTA, CDR2 FQGNSA. The V segment lost 1 base and the J segment 8 bases; nucleotides outside the gene matches: 6. This CDR3 has 15 amino acids. For the CDR3, the DNA is TGTGCCAGCAGCTTAGTACTAGCGGGACCCAGTACGCAGTATTTT. This sequence encodes CASSLVLAGPSTQYF. The variable domain in full, completed from reference TRBV7-2 and TRBJ2-3, reads GAGVSQSPSNKVTEKGKDVELRCDPISGHTALYWYRQSLGQGLEFLIYFQGNSAPDKSGLPSDRFSAERTGGSVSTLTIQRTQQEDSAVYLCASSLVLAGPSTQYFGPGTRLTVL.

The V gene is TRBV28, the J gene TRBJ2-4; a possible D gene is TRBD2 (5 bases). The germline CDR1 and CDR2 sequences are MDHEN and SYDVKM. V dropped 6 bases and J dropped 7 bases, with 13 bases sitting between them. CDR3 size: 13 residues. The CDR3 region has the DNA TGTGCCAGCAGGTGGGGTAGAGGGAACATTCAGTACTTC. Its protein is CASRWGRGNIQYF.

This clonotype showed up just a few times. This chain joins TRBV9 and TRBJ2-1; D is undetermined. CDR1 and CDR2 from the germline V gene are SGDLS and YYNGEE. CDR3 length: 15 amino acids. V was cut by 0 bases and J by 1 base, with 8 bases left in between. CDR3 coding DNA: TGTGCCAGCAGCGTAGGGTTTGGGTCCTACAATGAGCAGTTCTTC. Residues: CASSVGFGSYNEQFF.